The sequence of this T cell receptor (beta chain) was determined in a study of blood T cell repertoires in COVID-19. Study background: Acute-phase and convalescent COVID-19 samples originated in the United States, Italy and Spain. From T cells, B-cell-depleted T cells, or PBMCs came the material, which was cDNA or gDNA.

Original methodology: The assay estimated nucleated cells by amplifying reference gene primers. Data came from immunoSEQ multiplex PCR; TCRdb stores just in-frame clones and leaves some out. The V and J calls and clone size were taken over from that table, and D and trimming were inferred from the DNA. The data contain some 260,000 clones, about 88% of them singletons. Germline assignment: CDR1 LNHDA and CDR2 SQIVND (reference sequence). Unmatched junction bases numbered 8, after V lost 5 bases and J lost 4 bases. This CDR3 is 16 amino acids long. V gene TRBV19 combines with J gene TRBJ2-2; 9 bases are a match to TRBD2. This receptor was taken from a woman in her thirties or forties who had recovered from COVID-19. Sequencing was carried out using peripheral blood. DNA of the CDR3: TGTGCCAGTAGTGGAGCGGGAGGCCGGGGCACCGGGGAGCTGTTTTTT. It encodes CASSGAGGRGTGELFF.